These 14 T cell receptor beta chains were all obtained from the same sample, sequenced in a study of CD8 T cells in ankylosing spondylitis. MiXCR was run by TCRdb on the 5' RACE reads, yielding one entry per CDR3 protein. The sample has about 36,000 distinct CDR3 sequences; approximately 11% are singletons. What was sequenced was synovial fluid, either unsorted or a sorted T cell fraction (not recorded which). Receptors originate from a male donor with ankylosing spondylitis.

This clonotype was detected many times. This chain connects TRBV6-5 to TRBJ2-3, with D unclear. This CDR3 is built from 14 residues. The germline V and J ends were trimmed by 2 bases and 1 base, with 7 bases remaining between them. Germline CDR1 MNHEY, CDR2 SVGAGI. The CDR3 region has the DNA TGTGCCAGCAGTTACCTTAGGGGCACAGATACGCAGTATTTT. Translating gives CASSYLRGTDTQYF.

The table lists this clonotype with many counts. The chain employs TRBV13 and TRBJ2-7, with 7 nucleotides matching TRBD2. This CDR3 is 16 amino acids long. Germline CDR1 is PRHDT and CDR2 is FYEKMQ (reference sequence). With 4 bases clipped from V and 1 base from J, the junction kept 10 bases outside the gene matches. CDR3 nucleotides: TGTGCCAGCAGCTCTCGGGGTAGCGGGCTATCCTACGAGCAGTACTTC. This translates into CASSSRGSGLSYEQYF.

This clonotype counts as medium-sized (0.01 to 0.1%). V usage is TRBV4-1 and J usage is TRBJ2-5; perhaps TRBD1 as D (6 bases). The CDR3 sequence is 15 residues long. Trimming shortened V by 1 base and J by 4 bases, and 13 bases separated the two germline ends. In germline, CDR1 is MGHRA, CDR2 YSYEKL. The CDR3 coding sequence is TGCGCCAGCAGCCAAGTGGCAGGGGAAGGAGAGACCCAGTACTTC. Protein product: CASSQVAGEGETQYF.

By proportion, this clonotype is medium-sized. The CDR3 reads CASSSTGTGITGELFF. The CDR3 nucleotides are TGTGCCAGCAGCTCGACCGGGACGGGGATCACCGGGGAGCTGTTTTTT. The chain uses TRBV7-9 and TRBJ2-2; D may match TRBD1 or TRBD2 (5 bases each). Trimming took off 4 bases at V and 4 bases at J, with 16 bases between the two ends. The CDR3 is 16 amino acids. The germline V gene encodes CDR1 SEHNR and CDR2 FQNEAQ (reference sequence).

This clonotype appeared many times. This chain links TRBV7-9 with TRBJ2-1; 12 nucleotides agree with TRBD2. The J segment lost 4 bases and the V segment lost 1 base, leaving 2 bases of the junction unmatched. CDR1 is SEHNR and CDR2 is FQNEAQ in the germline V gene (reference sequence). The length of the CDR3 is 16 residues. In nucleotides, the CDR3 is TGTGCCAGCAGCTTAGGCGGGACTAGCGGGTACAATGAGCAGTTCTTC. Protein product: CASSLGGTSGYNEQFF.

The table lists this clonotype with many counts. CDR3 sequence: CSVAGTQETQYF. In DNA form, the CDR3 reads TGCAGCGTTGCGGGTACTCAAGAGACCCAGTACTTC. The V gene is TRBV29-1, the J gene TRBJ2-5; D gene unclear. CDR3 length: 12 residues. Trimming took off 4 bases at V and 2 bases at J, with 8 bases between the two ends. Germline CDR1 and CDR2: SQVTM and ANQGSEA.

CDR3 DNA: TGTGCCAGCAGTCTAACGGGAGGGGAAGAGACCCAGTACTTC. Amino acid sequence: CASSLTGGEETQYF. The V call is TRBV6-2 or TRBV6-3, the J call TRBJ2-5; 8 nucleotides line up with TRBD2. J was trimmed by 3 bases and V by 5 bases; bases with no gene match: 5. Germline V gives CDR1 MNHEY, CDR2 SVGEGT. There are 14 residues in the CDR3.

This clonotype was counted at least ten times. The chain uses TRBV7-2 and TRBJ2-7; no clear D gene. Germline V gene data show CDR1 as SGHTA and CDR2 as FQGNSA. This CDR3 is built from 13 residues. Deletions cut 1 base from V and 7 bases from J, with 11 bases between. CDR3 nucleotides: TGTGCCAGCAGCTTAGGTGGTCCGAGGGAGCAGTACTTC. Protein sequence: CASSLGGPREQYF.

Ten or more counts support this clonotype. The chain uses TRBV29-1 and TRBJ2-7; D is uncertain. The CDR3 covers 13 residues. From germline, CDR1 is SQVTM and CDR2 ANQGSEA. V was trimmed by 7 bases and J by 0 bases, leaving 13 bases between them. As DNA, the CDR3 is TGCAGCGCCACGACACAGAGCTCCTACGAGCAGTACTTC. Translated: CSATTQSSYEQYF.

This clonotype occurred a few times. The chain couples TRBV7-6 to TRBJ2-2, with D uncertain. V dropped 2 bases and J dropped 0 bases, with 7 bases sitting between them. Per the germline V gene, CDR1 is SGHVS and CDR2 is FNYEAQ. This CDR3 is 15 amino acids long. This CDR3 is CASSLFSANTGELFF. The CDR3, as DNA: TGTGCCAGCAGCTTATTCTCGGCGAACACCGGGGAGCTGTTTTTT.

In this sample, this clonotype turned up a few times. The V gene is TRBV5-6, the J gene TRBJ2-2, with TRBD2 identical over 8 bases. The ends lost 4 bases at V and 6 bases at J; junction bases unmatched: 17. This CDR3 is built from 18 residues. Germline lookup yields CDR1 SGHDT and CDR2 YYEEEE. For the CDR3, the DNA is TGTGCCAGCAGCCTGGAGGGCTACCCGGGAGGGTCGTCCGGGGAGCTGTTTTTT. As protein: CASSLEGYPGGSSGELFF.

The chain has TRBV4-1 and TRBJ1-3; no definite D call. Trimming pared 1 base from V and 1 base from J, leaving 8 bases between. The CDR3 has 15 amino acids. CDR1 is MGHRA, CDR2 YSYEKL, per germline. DNA for the CDR3: TGCGCCAGCAGCCAAGTCGGCCAATCTGGAAACACCATATATTTT. Its protein is CASSQVGQSGNTIYF.

The chain links TRBV12-3 or TRBV12-4 to TRBJ2-7; TRBD2 is a possible D gene (7 bases). The V gene lost 5 bases and the J gene lost 5 bases, with 16 bases spanning the gap. CDR3 length: 14 amino acids. The CDR3 bases are TGTGCCAGCAGTCCATGGGGGGGCCTTGACGAGCAGTACTTC. Its protein product is CASSPWGGLDEQYF.

This clonotype was detected ten times or more. The rearrangement uses TRBV7-6 and TRBJ2-1; 10 bases are a match to TRBD2. J gave up 2 bases and V 3 bases, and 19 bases lay outside the gene matches. CDR3 length: 21 residues. Germline CDR1 reads SGHVS; CDR2 reads FNYEAQ. Here the CDR3 DNA reads TGTGCCAGCAGCTTTTCAAGACGGACTAGCGGTTTTGGGGGTGCCTACAATGAGCAGTTCTTC. Translation gives CASSFSRRTSGFGGAYNEQFF.